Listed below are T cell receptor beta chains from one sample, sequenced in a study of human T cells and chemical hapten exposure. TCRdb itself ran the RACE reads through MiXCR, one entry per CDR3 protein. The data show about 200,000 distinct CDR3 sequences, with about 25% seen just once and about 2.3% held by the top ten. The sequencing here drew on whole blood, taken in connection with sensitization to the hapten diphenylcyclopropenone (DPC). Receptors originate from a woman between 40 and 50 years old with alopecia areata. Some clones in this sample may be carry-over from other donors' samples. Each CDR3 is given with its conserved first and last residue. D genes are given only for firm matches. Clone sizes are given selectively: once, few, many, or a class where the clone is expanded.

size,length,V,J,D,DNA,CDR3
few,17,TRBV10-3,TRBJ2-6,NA,TGTGCCATCAGTGAGTTTACCTCAGGCGCTGGGGCCAACGTCCTGACTTTC,CAISEFTSGAGANVLTF
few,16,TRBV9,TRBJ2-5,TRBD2,TGTGCCAGCAGCGTCGGGACTAGGTTATCCCAAGAGACCCAGTACTTC,CASSVGTRLSQETQYF
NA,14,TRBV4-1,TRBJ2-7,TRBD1,TGCGCCAGCAGCCAAGTCCAGGGGGCTGGTGAGCAGTACTTC,CASSQVQGAGEQYF
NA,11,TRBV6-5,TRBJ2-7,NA,TGTGCCAGCAGCCAGAACTACGAGCAGTACTTC,CASSQNYEQYF
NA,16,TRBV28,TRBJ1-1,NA,TGTGCCAGCAGTTTACGGGCAGGGGCACCGAACACTGAAGCTTTCTTT,CASSLRAGAPNTEAFF
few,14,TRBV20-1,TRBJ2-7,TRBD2,TGCAGTGCTAGTCTCGGGACTAGCGGGATCGAGCAGTACTTC,CSASLGTSGIEQYF
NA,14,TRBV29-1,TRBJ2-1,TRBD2,TGCAGCGCCCTGAAGGGACTAGCGGGAGACGAGCAGTTCTTC,CSALKGLAGDEQFF
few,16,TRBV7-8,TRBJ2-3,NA,TGTGCCAGCAGCTTAGCGCAGGGGCTGAGGACAGATACGCAGTATTTT,CASSLAQGLRTDTQYF
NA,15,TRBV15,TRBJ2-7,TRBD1,TGTGCCACCAGCAGAGCCGGGACAGTGTCCTACGAGCAGTACTTC,CATSRAGTVSYEQYF
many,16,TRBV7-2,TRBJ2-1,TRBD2,TGTGCCAGCAGCGCCCCCGGGACTAGCGGGGTAATGGAGCAGTTCTTC,CASSAPGTSGVMEQFF
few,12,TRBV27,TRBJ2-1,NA,TGTGCCAGCAGTCTCTCCGTGGGTGAGCAGTTCTTC,CASSLSVGEQFF
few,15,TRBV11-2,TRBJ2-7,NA,TGTGCCAGCATCCAACAAGGAGGGACAGCTACCGAGCAGTACTTC,CASIQQGGTATEQYF
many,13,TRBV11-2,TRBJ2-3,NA,TGTGCCAGCAGCCTCCAAAAGGGAGATACGCAGTATTTT,CASSLQKGDTQYF
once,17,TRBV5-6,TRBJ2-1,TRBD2,TGTGCCAGCAGCTCAGTCCCGGGACTAGCGCTCTACAATGAGCAGTTCTTC,CASSSVPGLALYNEQFF
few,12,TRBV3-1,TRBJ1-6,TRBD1,TGTGCCAGCAGCCAATCAGGGGGTCTCCTCCACTTT,CASSQSGGLLHF
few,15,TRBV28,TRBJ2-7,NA,TGTGCCAGCAGTTTAACCTTGGGCGGAGCCTACGAGCAGTACTTC,CASSLTLGGAYEQYF
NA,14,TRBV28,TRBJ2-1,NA,TGTGCCAGCGCAAGAGCGGGTACCTACAATGAGCAGTTCTTC,CASARAGTYNEQFF
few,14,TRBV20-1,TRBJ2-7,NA,TGCAGTGCTAGAGATCAGGGCAGATCCTACGAGCAGTACTTC,CSARDQGRSYEQYF
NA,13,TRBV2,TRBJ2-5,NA,TGTGCCAGCAGTGCTAACGGCCAAGAGACCCAGTACTTC,CASSANGQETQYF
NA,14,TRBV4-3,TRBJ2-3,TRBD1,TGCGCCAGCAGCCAAGCACAGGGGATGTATACGCAGTATTTT,CASSQAQGMYTQYF